This TCR beta chain was retrieved from a study of CD8+CD57+ T cells in acquired aplastic anemia (dated 2018 in TCRdb). A note on the overall study: Extracted DNA from sorted CD4+ and CD8+ cells averaged approximately 3 ug, ranging from roughly 0.17 to 30 ug. Mean read counts for healthy donor samples were some 10 million for CD4+ cells and some 11 million for CD8+ cells.

Inclusive of the bounding cysteine and phenylalanine, the CDR3 is 15 residues long. Only the CDR3 portion is preserved as DNA: 45 bases, with reading frame beginning at the first base. A distance of 17 bases separates the germline ends of V and J, which lose 3 bases and 4 bases respectively. CDR1 DFQATT and CDR2 SNEGSKA are derived from the germline V gene (reference sequence). Genomic DNA served as template for TCR beta VDJ combination and CDR3 sequence profiling. TCR repertoire sequencing was run on an Illumina HiSeq 2000. In the paper's pipeline: TRBV/TRBJ rearrangement plots, CDR3 size and DJ length profiles, and Simpson's diversity index were used to evaluate the repertoires. The immunodominant clone was defined as the most abundant DNA sequence in deep sequencing data. CDR3 amino acid sequences were checked for sharing across subjects and were also compared against the VDJdb database and published repertoires. TCRdb cleaned the public reads at Q25 with fastp, built clones with MiXCR and kept in-frame beta chains. Identical CDR3 protein sequences are pooled into one entry, listed with their most common genes and DNA. The V and J calls follow TCRdb's processing rather than the paper's. This sample is represented by tens of thousands of distinct CDR3 sequences; more than 65% of them were singletons. The top ten constitute approximately 22% of the sample.

In this study, sorted CD4+ and CD8+ T cells from the blood of healthy subjects and of severe aplastic anemia patients had their TCR repertoires deep-sequenced. Ficoll-Paque density gradient centrifugation was used to isolate peripheral blood mononuclear cells. Before DNA extraction, CD4+ and CD8+ T cells were sorted by FACS or by magnetic beads. Comments on this clonotype: The clone's antigen remains unknown. The sample holds no much larger clone one base away, and base qualities are not on file.

Study-wide conclusions, independent of this receptor: Some 30 CD8+ CDR3 sequences were shared between patients and controls but appeared highly expressed in patients and within their immunodominant clones. CD8+ Simpson's diversity did not differ significantly between patients and healthy controls (P=0.060).

This clonotype was obtained from a human donor in good health, serving as a control. The chain uses TRBV20-1 and TRBJ2-3; the D call is possibly TRBD1 or TRBD2, each sharing 7 bases. Source material: sorted CD4+, CD8+, or CD8+CD57+ T cells (not recorded which) from PBMCs. The encoded CDR3 is CSASVSGGEADTQYF. The nucleotide sequence is TGCAGTGCTAGTGTCTCAGGGGGGGAGGCAGATACGCAGTATTTT.